This record concerns one TCR beta chain sequence. Participants spanned ages roughly 18 to 95 years and resided in about 24 US areas. Membership in each cohort depended on participant-reported clinical history. Original handling: How many nucleated cells were present was estimated from reference gene primer amplification. Sequenced by immunoSEQ multiplex PCR; TCRdb stores in-frame clones only, minus some. V, J and clone size reflect that table, while D and trimming were determined from the DNA. The sample holds about 300,000 clones; 85% to 90% are singletons and the top ten take roughly 4.3%. This specimen comes from a study of blood T cell repertoires in COVID-19. The V gene lost 3 bases and the J gene lost 9 bases, with 9 bases spanning the gap. Germline V gene sequence: CDR1 MNHEY, CDR2 SMNVEV (reference sequence). The CDR3 covers 13 residues.

The sample consisted of PBMCs or T cells enriched from blood (not recorded which). This clonotype was sampled from a young woman with acute COVID-19. This sequence joins TRBV27 and TRBJ1-6; D is uncertain. CDR3 amino acids: CASSFGAPSPLHF. CDR3 in DNA: TGTGCCAGCAGTTTCGGAGCACCTTCACCCCTCCACTTT.